This T cell receptor beta chain comes out of a study of regulatory T cells in long-lasting Graves disease. Study results and limitations: Analyses excluded thyroid tissue, covering peripheral blood alone.

CDR3-region Arm-PCR and iRepertoire HTBI primers produced the TCR beta libraries. MiXCR, applied by TCRdb to the multiplex PCR reads, yields one record per CDR3 protein. The sample yields hundreds of thousands of distinct CDR3 sequences, under 25% seen once. Losses at the gene ends were 2 bases for V and 0 bases for J; bases not matched to a gene: 7. The CDR3 is 18 residues long. Germline-derived CDR1 and CDR2 are SNHLY and FYNNEI. Sample time point: persistent/refractory GD, antithyroid drugs over 5 years with positive TRAb. Isolated PBMC RNA provided the starting material for the TCR library. This clonotype has just a few counts. As yet, its antigen is unknown.

The sequence derives from a female donor with Graves disease. The gene calls are TRBV2 and TRBJ2-6, with 7 bases lining up with TRBD1. Material: peripheral blood mononuclear cells (PBMCs), obtained when the disease was refractory, from a patient treated with antithyroid drugs. The CDR3 DNA sequence: TGTGCCAGCAGTGAAAGTGGGACAGCATACTCTGGGGCCAACGTCCTGACTTTC. This codes for CASSESGTAYSGANVLTF.